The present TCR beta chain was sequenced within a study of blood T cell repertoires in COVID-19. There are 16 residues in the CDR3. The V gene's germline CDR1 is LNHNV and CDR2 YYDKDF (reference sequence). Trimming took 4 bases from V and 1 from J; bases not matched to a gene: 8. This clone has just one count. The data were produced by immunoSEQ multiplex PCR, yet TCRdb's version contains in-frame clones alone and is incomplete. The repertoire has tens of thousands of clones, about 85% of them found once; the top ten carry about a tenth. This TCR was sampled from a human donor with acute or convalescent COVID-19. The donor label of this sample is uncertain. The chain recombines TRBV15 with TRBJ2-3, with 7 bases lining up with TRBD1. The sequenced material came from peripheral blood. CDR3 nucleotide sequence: TGTGCCACCAGCATCGGACAGGTTCCGGGCACAGATACGCAGTATTTT. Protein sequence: CATSIGQVPGTDTQYF. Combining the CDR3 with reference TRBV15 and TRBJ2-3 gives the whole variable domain DAMVIQNPRYQVTQFGKPVTLSCSQTLNHNVMYWYQQKSSQAPKLLFHYYDKDFNNEADTPDNFQSRRPNTSFCFLDIRSPGLGDTAMYLCATSIGQVPGTDTQYFGPGTRLTVL.